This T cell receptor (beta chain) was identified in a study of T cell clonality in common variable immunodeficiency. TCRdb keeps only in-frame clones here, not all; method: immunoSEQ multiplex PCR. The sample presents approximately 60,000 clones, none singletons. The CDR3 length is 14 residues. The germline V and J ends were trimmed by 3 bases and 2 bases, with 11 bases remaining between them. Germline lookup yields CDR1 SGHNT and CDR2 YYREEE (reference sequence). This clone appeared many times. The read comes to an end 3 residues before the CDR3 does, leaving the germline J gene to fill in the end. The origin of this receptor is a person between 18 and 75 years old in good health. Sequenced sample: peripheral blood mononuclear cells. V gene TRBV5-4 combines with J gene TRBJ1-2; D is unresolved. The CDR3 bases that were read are TGTGCCAGCAGCTCTTCGGCGGCCAACTATGGC. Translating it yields CASSSSAANYG. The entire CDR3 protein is CASSSSAANYGYTF. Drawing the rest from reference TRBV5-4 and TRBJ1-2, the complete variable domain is ETGVTQSPTHLIKTRGQQVTLRCSSQSGHNTVSWYQQALGQGPQFIFQYYREEENGRGNFPPRFSGLQFPNYSSELNVNALELDDSALYLCASSSSAANYGYTFGSGTRLTVV.